One T cell receptor beta chain is described in this entry. TCRbeta library construction was performed incorporating unique molecular identifiers. TCRdb called the PCR reads again in MiXCR, with one record for every CDR3 protein. The sample carries about 340,000 distinct CDR3 sequences, about an eighth recorded once. The data derive from a study of T-cell reconstitution after alpha-beta-depleted transplantation in children. The clonotype originates from a human donor who donated a stem cell graft to a child with Fanconi anemia. This material consisted of PBMCs, taken from the stem cell graft.

For the CDR3, the DNA is TGCGCCAGCAGCCCGTGGACAGACTCTGGAAACACCATATATTTT. Translating gives CASSPWTDSGNTIYF. The chain combines TRBV5-1 with TRBJ1-3; TRBD1 might be the D (6 bases). V was clipped by 4 bases and J by 0 bases, with 11 bases between them. CDR3 length equals 15 residues. Germline V gives CDR1 SGHRS, CDR2 YFSETQ.